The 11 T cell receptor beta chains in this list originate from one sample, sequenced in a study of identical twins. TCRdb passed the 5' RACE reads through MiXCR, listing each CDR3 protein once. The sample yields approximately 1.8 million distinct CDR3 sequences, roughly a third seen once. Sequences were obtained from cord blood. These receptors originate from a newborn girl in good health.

This CDR3 reads CASSESLGPYNEQFF. The CDR3 nucleotides read TGTGCCAGCAGTGAATCGTTGGGGCCTTACAATGAGCAGTTCTTC. This chain links TRBV6-1 with TRBJ2-1; a weak D match, TRBD1 (5 bases). The CDR3 length is 15 residues. V was clipped by 2 bases and J by 4 bases, with 12 bases between them. The germline gives CDR1 MNHNS, CDR2 SASEGT.

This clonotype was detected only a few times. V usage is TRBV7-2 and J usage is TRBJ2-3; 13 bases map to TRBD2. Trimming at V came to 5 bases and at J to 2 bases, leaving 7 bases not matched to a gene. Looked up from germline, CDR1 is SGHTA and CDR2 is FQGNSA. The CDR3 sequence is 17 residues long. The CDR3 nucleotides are TGTGCCAGCAGCCCCGGGACTAGCGGGGAGTCCACAGATACGCAGTATTTT. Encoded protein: CASSPGTSGESTDTQYF. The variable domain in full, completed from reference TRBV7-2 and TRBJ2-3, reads GAGVSQSPSNKVTEKGKDVELRCDPISGHTALYWYRQSLGQGLEFLIYFQGNSAPDKSGLPSDRFSAERTGGSVSTLTIQRTQQEDSAVYLCASSPGTSGESTDTQYFGPGTRLTVL.

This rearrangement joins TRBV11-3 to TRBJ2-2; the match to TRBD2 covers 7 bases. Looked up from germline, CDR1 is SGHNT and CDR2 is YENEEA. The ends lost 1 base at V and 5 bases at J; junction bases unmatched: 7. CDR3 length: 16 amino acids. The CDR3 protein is CASSLVAGLLTGELFF. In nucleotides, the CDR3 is TGTGCCAGCAGCTTAGTGGCGGGACTATTGACCGGGGAGCTGTTTTTT.

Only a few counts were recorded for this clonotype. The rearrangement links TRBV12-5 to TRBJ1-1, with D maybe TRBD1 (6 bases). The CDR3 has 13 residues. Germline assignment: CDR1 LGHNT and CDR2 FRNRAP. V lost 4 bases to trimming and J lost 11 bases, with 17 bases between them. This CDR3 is CASGSPLTGWAFF. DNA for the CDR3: TGTGCTAGTGGTTCCCCACTAACAGGGTGGGCTTTCTTT. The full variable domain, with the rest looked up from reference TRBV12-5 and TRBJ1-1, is DARVTQTPRHKVTEMGQEVTMRCQPILGHNTVFWYRQTMMQGLELLAYFRNRAPLDDSGMPKDRFSAEMPDATLATLKIQPSEPRDSAVYFCASGSPLTGWAFFGQGTRLTVV.

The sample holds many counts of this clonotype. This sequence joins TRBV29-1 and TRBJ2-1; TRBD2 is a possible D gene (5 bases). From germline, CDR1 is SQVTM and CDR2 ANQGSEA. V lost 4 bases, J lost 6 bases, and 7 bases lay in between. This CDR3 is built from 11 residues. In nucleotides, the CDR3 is TGCAGCGTTGCCCTAGCCAATGAGCAGTTCTTC. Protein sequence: CSVALANEQFF.

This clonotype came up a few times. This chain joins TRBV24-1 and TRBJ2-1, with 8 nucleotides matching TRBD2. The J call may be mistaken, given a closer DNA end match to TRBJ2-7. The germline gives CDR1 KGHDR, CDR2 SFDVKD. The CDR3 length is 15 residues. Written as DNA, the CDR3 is TGTGCCACCAGTGATACGGGGGGGCCCTACAATGAGCAGTACTTC. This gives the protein CATSDTGGPYNEQYF.

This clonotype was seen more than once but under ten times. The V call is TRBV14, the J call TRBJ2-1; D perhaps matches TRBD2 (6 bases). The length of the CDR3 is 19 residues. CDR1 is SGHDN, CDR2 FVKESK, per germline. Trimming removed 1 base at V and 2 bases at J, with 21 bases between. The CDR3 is CASSQVWGIGRLAYNEQFF. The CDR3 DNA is TGTGCCAGCAGCCAAGTTTGGGGTATCGGTAGACTAGCCTACAATGAGCAGTTCTTC.

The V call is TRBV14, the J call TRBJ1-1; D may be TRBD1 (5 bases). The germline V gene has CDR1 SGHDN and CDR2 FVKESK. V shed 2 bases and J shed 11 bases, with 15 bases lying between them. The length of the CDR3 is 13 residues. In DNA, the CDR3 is TGTGCCAGCAGCCAATTTGGGCCGGGGCTTGCTTTCTTT. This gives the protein CASSQFGPGLAFF. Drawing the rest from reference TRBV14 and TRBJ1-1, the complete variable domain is EAGVTQFPSHSVIEKGQTVTLRCDPISGHDNLYWYRRVMGKEIKFLLHFVKESKQDESGMPNNRFLAERTGGTYSTLKVQPAELEDSGVYFCASSQFGPGLAFFGQGTRLTVV.

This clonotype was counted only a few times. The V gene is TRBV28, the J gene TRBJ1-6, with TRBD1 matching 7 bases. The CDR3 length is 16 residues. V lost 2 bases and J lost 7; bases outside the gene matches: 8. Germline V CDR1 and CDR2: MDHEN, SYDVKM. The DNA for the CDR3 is TGTGCCAGCAGTTTACAGGGGACAGTGACCAATTCACCCCTCCACTTT. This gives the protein CASSLQGTVTNSPLHF.

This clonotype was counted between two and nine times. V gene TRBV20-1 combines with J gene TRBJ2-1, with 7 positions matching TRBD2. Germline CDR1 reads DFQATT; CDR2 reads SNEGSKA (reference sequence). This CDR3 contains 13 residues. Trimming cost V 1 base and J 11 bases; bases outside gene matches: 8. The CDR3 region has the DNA TGCAGTGCTAGAGTCGATGGGGGGGGAAAGCAGTTCTTC. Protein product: CSARVDGGGKQFF.

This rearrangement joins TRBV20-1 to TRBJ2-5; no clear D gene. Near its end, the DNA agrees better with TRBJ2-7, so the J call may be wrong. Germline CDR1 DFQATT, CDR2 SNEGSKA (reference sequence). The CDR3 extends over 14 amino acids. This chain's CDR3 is CSANDHFHLYEQYF. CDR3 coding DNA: TGCAGTGCTAACGACCATTTCCATTTGTACGAGCAGTACTTC.